This T cell receptor (beta chain) appears in the sequencing data of a study of siplizumab effects on memory and regulatory T cells (dated by TCRdb to about 2019). In terms of the full investigation: The study looked at the effect of siplizumab, an anti-CD2 antibody, on alloreactive T-cell subsets in allogeneic mixed lymphocyte reactions made from human PBMCs. The full study reports these points: Of the alloreactive CD4+ clones that could be mapped, the Treg-derived share averaged roughly 73% with siplizumab compared with 25% to 30% in control reactions. Whether proliferating Tregs from siplizumab cultures were suppressive was not functionally confirmed. Greater diversity appeared to be present in unstimulated naive T cells than in memory T cells, and a substantial contribution to the alloresponse seemed to be made by naive cells. Because sequences at frequencies below about 10^-5 were poorly captured, only a minor fraction of alloreactive clones could be mapped back to unstimulated subsets. Siplizumab significantly lowered the cumulative frequency of alloreactive sequences that could be traced to unstimulated CD4+ memory T cells. A naive or memory phenotype could not be assigned to roughly 75-95% of proliferating CD4+ or CD8+ clones.

Libraries were prepared through the immunoSEQ multiplex PCR assay. The deep sequencing platform assayed 90,000 to 100,000 TCR templates per sample. Genomic DNA extracted from sorted T cells was used for TCRbeta CDR3 sequencing. In the authors' own workflow: The R programming language was used for the clonal analysis of the TCRbeta CDR3 data. Alloreactive CD4+ and CD8+ clones were identified by comparing unstimulated samples to CFSE-low samples taken after the reaction. Alloreactive CD4+ clones were assigned to regulatory or non-regulatory origin by matching sequences to sorted unstimulated Treg and non-Treg repertoires. This is the immuneACCESS table as TCRdb keeps it, with only in-frame sequences that have V and J called. A part of the clones is gone; compared with another copy, unresolved V genes explain less than half, and the rest is unexplained. V, J and clone size reflect that table, while D and trimming were determined from the DNA. Recorded for this sample are some 120,000 clones; around 94% of them occurred a single time. Roughly 1.7% of the sample rests with the top ten.

Sorted unstimulated T cells and proliferating T cells recovered from mixed lymphocyte reactions underwent TCRbeta CDR3 sequencing. Fresh whole blood from around 11 HLA-typed healthy donors was used to isolate PBMCs. Unstimulated CD4+ non-regulatory T cells were FACS-sorted to map the origin of alloreactive clones. The germline V and J ends show losses of 4 bases and 9 bases respectively, and no gene match explains 7 bases of the junction. The germline V gene gives CDR1 as SGHTS and CDR2 as YDEGEE. The CDR3 holds 13 amino acids from the cysteine to the phenylalanine. The CDR3 DNA has 39 bases and is translated from base 1. Notes on this clone: Its target antigen remains unknown. Per-base quality was not reported, and no clone a single base away is much larger than it.

The sequence joins TRBV5-8 to TRBJ2-4; 7 middle bases align to TRBD2. The clonotype comes from a human donor in good health. Sequences were obtained from non-Treg CD4+ T cells sorted from blood. The cell subset or site label corresponds to: FACS-sorted unstimulated CD4+ non-regulatory T cells. The nucleotides read TGTGCCAGCAGCGGGGGAGGGCAGGGCATTCAGTACTTC. The resulting protein is CASSGGGQGIQYF.